This TCR beta chain was sequenced in a study of OX40 agonist ivuxolimab in advanced cancers. Study conclusions and caveats: CD8+ T cells showed, on average, more clonal expansion than CD4+ cells.

The assay was immunoSEQ multiplex PCR, and TCRdb's table has in-frame clones only and misses some. The sample has about 64,000 clones, roughly nine tenths seen once; the top ten hold roughly an eighth. The timepoints at which blood was sampled were baseline, cycle 4 day 1, and cycle 7 day 1. With regard to this clone: Its specificity is unknown.

The CDR3 extends over 13 amino acids. The V and J genes are TRBV21-1 and TRBJ2-5; TRBD2 was called by the table and not checked on the DNA. TRBV21-1 is a known pseudogene. The sequencing here drew on CD4+ or CD8+ T cells sorted from blood, taken in a trial of the OX40 agonist ivuxolimab. This clonotype was sampled from an adult with an advanced solid tumor such as melanoma, head and neck, liver or kidney cancer. The CDR3 loop is CASSKALAVAQYF. The CDR3 DNA sequence: TGTGCCAGCAGCAAAGCGCTCGCGGTGGCCCAGTACTTC.